This TCR beta chain came from a study of T cells in Graves' hyperthyroidism and ophthalmopathy. Cells are PBMCs isolated from more than 8.5 ml of fresh blood. RNA transcripts were the template for amplifying TCR beta CDR3 regions. The study used the HTBI primer set for a first-round RT-PCR of the TCR CDR3. TCRdb fed the multiplex PCR reads into MiXCR, producing one record per CDR3 protein. There are 300,000 to 400,000 distinct CDR3 sequences in the sample; approximately 14% occur only once, and roughly 11% lies in the top ten. This clonotype has a count of ten or more. Its antigen is as yet unknown. Notes on the study in general: Blood held most thyroid clonotypes expanded above 0.001 frequency.

The CDR3 contains 13 residues. The V gene's germline CDR1 is LGHNT and CDR2 FRNRAP. V shed 1 base and J shed 0 bases, with 1 base lying between them. The chain has TRBV12-5 and TRBJ1-5; D remains ambiguous. Sample: blood. This sequence was found in an older woman with Graves' hyperthyroidism. The CDR3 coding sequence is TGTGCTAGTGGTTTGGCTAGCAATCAGCCCCAGCATTTT. Encoded protein: CASGLASNQPQHF.